These 8 T cell receptor beta chains share one sample of origin, sequenced in a study of T cell responses to AZD1222 COVID-19 vaccine. Sequencing used immunoSEQ multiplex PCR; TCRdb keeps in-frame clones, though not all of them. The sample lists more than 95,000 clones; over 80% were seen once. The starting material was peripheral blood, obtained on day 0 of AZD1222 vaccination. These receptors came from an adult in good health.

The chain combines TRBV30 with TRBJ1-2; a weak D match, TRBD1 (6 bases). Germline lookup yields CDR1 GTSNPN and CDR2 SVGIG (reference sequence). The CDR3 has 16 residues. Trimming cost V 1 base and J 1 base, with 16 bases left between them. CDR3 nucleotides: TGTGCCTGGAGTGAGGGACCCGGACAGCTTAACTATGGCTACACCTTC. It is translated as CAWSEGPGQLNYGYTF. The variable domain in full, completed from reference TRBV30 and TRBJ1-2, reads SQTIHQWPATLVQPVGSPLSLECTVEGTSNPNLYWYRQAAGRGLQLLFYSVGIGQISSEVPQNLSASRPQDRQFILSSKKLLLSDSGFYLCAWSEGPGQLNYGYTFGSGTRLTVV.

J is TRBJ1-3 and V is TRBV7-9, with a possible D match to TRBD1 (5 bases). Germline V gene data show CDR1 as SEHNR and CDR2 as FQNEAQ (reference sequence). V was shortened by 4 bases and J by 0 bases, with 13 bases between the two germline ends. This CDR3 spans 16 amino acids. CDR3 bases: TGTGCCAGCAGCTCCGGCACAGGCGACTCTGGAAACACCATATATTTT. Translation gives CASSSGTGDSGNTIYF.

The gene calls are TRBV18 and TRBJ1-1; TRBD1 matches 10 bases. V shed 3 bases, J shed 4 bases, and the junction held 8 bases outside the gene matches. Germline V gene lookup returns CDR1 KGHSH and CDR2 LQKENI. The CDR3 loop spans 16 amino acids. The CDR3 nucleotides are TGTGCCAGCTCACCTACCGGGACAGGGGTTGGCACTGAAGCTTTCTTT. Protein product: CASSPTGTGVGTEAFF.

The chain links TRBV5-1 to TRBJ1-2; TRBD1 matches 7 bases. The J segment lost 8 bases and the V segment lost 4 bases, leaving 14 bases of the junction unmatched. This CDR3 has 15 residues. The germline gives CDR1 SGHRS, CDR2 YFSETQ. The CDR3 sequence: CASSPEGRGQGGYTF. The CDR3 DNA sequence: TGCGCCAGCAGCCCTGAGGGTAGGGGGCAAGGAGGCTACACCTTC.

This clone was detected once. This chain joins TRBV6-2 or TRBV6-3 and TRBJ1-5; D remains unclear. V lost 0 bases and J 1 base, leaving 10 bases between the germline ends. Germline CDR1 reads MNHEY; CDR2 reads SVGEGT. There are 16 residues in the CDR3. DNA for the CDR3: TGTGCCAGCAGTTACTCCGTCGACCTGAGCAATCAGCCCCAGCATTTT. Translating gives CASSYSVDLSNQPQHF.

This clone was detected once. This CDR3 reads CASSFLQNIVSNTGELFF. For the CDR3, the DNA is TGTGCCAGCAGCTTTTTACAGAATATAGTATCGAACACCGGGGAGCTGTTTTTT. The chain carries TRBV7-9 and TRBJ2-2; D is uncertain. CDR1 and CDR2 (germline): SEHNR, FQNEAQ (reference sequence). The CDR3 is made up of 18 amino acids. V lost 3 bases to trimming and J lost 0 bases, with 17 bases between them.

J is TRBJ2-1 and V is TRBV5-4; 9 nucleotides match TRBD2. Germline CDR1 reads SGHNT; CDR2 reads YYREEE (reference sequence). This CDR3 region has 16 residues. Trimming took 3 bases from V and 5 from J; bases not matched to a gene: 9. The CDR3 here is CASSSEPLAGNNEQFF. The CDR3 DNA sequence: TGTGCCAGCAGCTCGGAGCCACTAGCGGGTAACAATGAGCAGTTCTTC. The full variable domain, completed using reference TRBV5-4 and TRBJ2-1, is ETGVTQSPTHLIKTRGQQVTLRCSSQSGHNTVSWYQQALGQGPQFIFQYYREEENGRGNFPPRFSGLQFPNYSSELNVNALELDDSALYLCASSSEPLAGNNEQFFGPGTRLTVL.

CDR3 in DNA: TGTGCCAGCAGTTACGAGCCGGGACAGATGAACACTGAAGCTTTCTTT. Translating gives CASSYEPGQMNTEAFF. This rearrangement joins TRBV6-5 to TRBJ1-1; the match to TRBD1 covers 7 bases. The CDR3 spans 16 residues. The trim removed 2 bases at V and 0 bases at J, leaving 6 bases unmatched. CDR1 is MNHEY and CDR2 is SVGAGI in the germline V gene.